The source of this T cell receptor beta chain is a study of CD8+CD57+ T cells in acquired aplastic anemia. Study in general: On average, sorted CD4+ and CD8+ cells gave roughly 2.9 ug of DNA. Study results and caveats: Some 31 shared CD8+ CDR3s appeared highly expressed within patients' immunodominant clones. Significant differences in CD8+ Simpson's diversity were not observed between patients and controls.

The patients chosen for sequencing had shown expansion of CD8+CD57+ cells (detected by flow cytometry). A severe acquired aplastic anemia diagnosis applied to all patients. On this clonotype itself: Its specificity is not known.

Template material for TCR beta VDJ and CDR3 profiling consisted of genomic DNA. TCRdb recomputed calls from the reads with MiXCR, one row per CDR3 protein. The sample consists of more than 150,000 distinct CDR3 sequences, less than 50% of them appearing once. The sequence was collected from a human donor with aplastic anemia. The sequenced sample was sorted CD4+, CD8+, or CD8+CD57+ T cells (not recorded which) from PBMCs.

The CDR3, as DNA: TGTGCCACCAGCAGCGACACAGATTATGGCTACACCTTC. Translation gives CATSSDTDYGYTF. The V gene is TRBV15, the J gene TRBJ1-2; D is uncertain. This CDR3 region has 13 residues. Per germline, CDR1 LNHNV and CDR2 YYDKDF (reference sequence). With 3 bases removed from V and 5 bases from J, the gap between germline ends came to 10 bases.